This T cell receptor beta chain stems from a study of blood T cell repertoires in COVID-19. About the study: From the United States, Italy and Spain came samples of acute and convalescent COVID-19.

Trimming removed 3 bases at V and 5 bases at J, with 11 bases between. The CDR3 is 13 residues long. The V gene's germline CDR1 is GTSNPN and CDR2 SVGIG (reference sequence). Sequencing was performed with immunoSEQ multiplex PCR; in TCRdb, only in-frame clones are kept and a portion is missing. The sample includes 250,000 to 350,000 clones, nearly 90% of them seen just once. Clinical history reported by participants formed the basis on which cohorts were assigned. This clone appeared a single time. The origin of this receptor is a woman aged 30 to 39 who had recovered from COVID-19. The rearrangement joins TRBV30 to TRBJ1-5, with D maybe TRBD1 (6 bases). Sequenced: PBMCs or T cells enriched from blood (not recorded which). The CDR3 loop is CAWSQGSDQPQHF. The DNA for the CDR3 is TGTGCCTGGAGCCAGGGGTCGGATCAGCCCCAGCATTTT.